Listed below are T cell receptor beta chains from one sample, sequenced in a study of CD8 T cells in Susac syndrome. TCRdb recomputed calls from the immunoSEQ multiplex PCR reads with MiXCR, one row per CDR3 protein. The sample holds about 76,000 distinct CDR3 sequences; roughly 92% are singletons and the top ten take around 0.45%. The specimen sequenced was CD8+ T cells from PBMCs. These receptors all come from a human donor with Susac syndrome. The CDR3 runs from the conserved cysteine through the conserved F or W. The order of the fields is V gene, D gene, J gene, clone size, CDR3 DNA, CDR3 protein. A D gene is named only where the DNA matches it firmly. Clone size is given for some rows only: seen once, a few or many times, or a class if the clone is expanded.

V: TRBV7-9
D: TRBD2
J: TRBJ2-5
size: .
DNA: TGTGCCAGCAGCTCCGGGACTAGCGGGCTGTACCAAGAGACCCAGTACTTC
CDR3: CASSSGTSGLYQETQYF

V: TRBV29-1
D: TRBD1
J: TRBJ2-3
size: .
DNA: TGCAGCGTCGACAGGGGAGAAGATACGCAGTATTTT
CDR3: CSVDRGEDTQYF

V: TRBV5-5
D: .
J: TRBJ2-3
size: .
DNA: TGTGCCAGCAGCTTGGGCAGGGGCCTCACAGATACGCAGTATTTT
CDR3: CASSLGRGLTDTQYF

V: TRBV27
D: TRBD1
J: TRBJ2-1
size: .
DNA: TGTGCCAGCAGTTACGACAGGGGTGTCTACAATGAGCAGTTCTTC
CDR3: CASSYDRGVYNEQFF

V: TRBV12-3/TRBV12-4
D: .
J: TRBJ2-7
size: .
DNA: TGTGCCAGCAGTAAAGGGGAGGACGAGCAGTACTTC
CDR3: CASSKGEDEQYF

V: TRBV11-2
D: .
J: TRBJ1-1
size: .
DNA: TGTGCCAGCAGCTTAACTTACCCAGGGGTCACTGAAGCTTTCTTT
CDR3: CASSLTYPGVTEAFF

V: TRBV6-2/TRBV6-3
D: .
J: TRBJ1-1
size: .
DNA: TGTGCCAGCAGTGGGCCCACTGAAGCTTTCTTT
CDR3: CASSGPTEAFF

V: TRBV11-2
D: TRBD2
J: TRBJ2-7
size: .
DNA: TGTGCCAGCAGCTTAAGGCCTAGCGGGCCCTCTACCTACGAGCAGTACTTC
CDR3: CASSLRPSGPSTYEQYF

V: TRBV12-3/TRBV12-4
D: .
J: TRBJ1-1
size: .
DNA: TGTGCCAGCAGTCCCGGTAACCGGGAAACAGCTTTCTTT
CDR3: CASSPGNRETAFF

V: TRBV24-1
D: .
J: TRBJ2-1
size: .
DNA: TGTGCCACCAGCGCTAACAATGAGCAGTTCTTC
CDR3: CATSANNEQFF

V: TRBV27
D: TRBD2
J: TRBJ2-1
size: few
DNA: TGTGCCAGCAGTTTGGGACTAGTAAATGAGCAGTTCTTC
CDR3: CASSLGLVNEQFF

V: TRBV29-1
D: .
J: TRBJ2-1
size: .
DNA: TGCAGCGTTGAAGATGGGGGGGCCTACTACAATGAGCAGTTCTTC
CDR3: CSVEDGGAYYNEQFF

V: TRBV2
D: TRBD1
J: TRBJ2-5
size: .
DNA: TGTGCCAGCAGTGAAGAGAGGCAGGGGGAAGAGACCCAGTACTTC
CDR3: CASSEERQGEETQYF

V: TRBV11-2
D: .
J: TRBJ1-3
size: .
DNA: TGTGCCAGCAGGCTAGGGGGAAACACCATATATTTT
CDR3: CASRLGGNTIYF

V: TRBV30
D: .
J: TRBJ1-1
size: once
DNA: TGTGCCTGGATCCAGGGTACTGAAGCTTTCTTT
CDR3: CAWIQGTEAFF